This record concerns one T cell receptor (beta chain) sequence. Trimming took off 6 bases at V and 0 bases at J, with 3 bases between the two ends. The CDR3 spans 13 residues. The V gene's germline CDR1 is MNHEY and CDR2 SMNVEV (reference sequence). Assay used: immunoSEQ multiplex PCR; TCRdb lists only in-frame clones, some missing. This table holds about 70,000 clones, approximately 92% found once. This sample is drawn from a study of T cell changes during pregnancy in multiple sclerosis. This specimen was peripheral blood, taken in the second trimester of pregnancy. This sequence originates from a female donor in good health, enrolled as a control in a pregnancy study. V gene TRBV27 combines with J gene TRBJ2-6; D unclear. The CDR3 bases are TGTGCCAGCAGACACTCTGGGGCCAACGTCCTGACTTTC. It yields the protein CASRHSGANVLTF.